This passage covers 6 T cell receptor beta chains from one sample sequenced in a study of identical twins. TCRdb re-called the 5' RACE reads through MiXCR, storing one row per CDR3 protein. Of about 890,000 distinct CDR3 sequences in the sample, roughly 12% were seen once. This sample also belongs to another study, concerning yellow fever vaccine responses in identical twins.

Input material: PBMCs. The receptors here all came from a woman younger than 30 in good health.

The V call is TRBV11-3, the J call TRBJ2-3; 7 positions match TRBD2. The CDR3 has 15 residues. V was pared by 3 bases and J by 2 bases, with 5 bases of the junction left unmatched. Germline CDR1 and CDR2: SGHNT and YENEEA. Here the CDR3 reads CASSFASGPTDTQYF. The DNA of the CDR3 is TGTGCCAGCAGCTTTGCTAGCGGACCCACAGATACGCAGTATTTT.

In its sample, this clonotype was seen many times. The CDR3 is CSAEDRGYGYTF. CDR3 sequence (DNA): TGCAGCGCCGAAGACAGGGGGTATGGCTACACCTTC. The chain couples TRBV29-1 to TRBJ1-2, with 9 bases that match TRBD1. This CDR3 comprises 12 residues. CDR1 is SQVTM and CDR2 is ANQGSEA in the germline V gene. Trimming removed 7 bases from V and 5 bases from J; junction bases left unmatched: 5.

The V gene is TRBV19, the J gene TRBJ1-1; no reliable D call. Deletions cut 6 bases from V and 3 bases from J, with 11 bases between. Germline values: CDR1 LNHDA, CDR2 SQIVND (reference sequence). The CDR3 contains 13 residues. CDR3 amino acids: CASRWAEDTEAFF. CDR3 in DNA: TGTGCCAGTAGATGGGCGGAGGACACTGAAGCTTTCTTT. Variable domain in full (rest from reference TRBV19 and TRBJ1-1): DGGITQSPKYLFRKEGQNVTLSCEQNLNHDAMYWYRQDPGQGLRLIYYSQIVNDFQKGDIAEGYSVSREKKESFPLTVTSAQKNPTAFYLCASRWAEDTEAFFGQGTRLTVV.

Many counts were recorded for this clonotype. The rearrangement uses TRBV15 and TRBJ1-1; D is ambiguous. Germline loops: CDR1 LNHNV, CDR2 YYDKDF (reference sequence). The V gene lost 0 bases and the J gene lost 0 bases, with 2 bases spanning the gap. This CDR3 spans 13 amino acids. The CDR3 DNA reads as TGTGCCACCAGCAGAGACTTGAACACTGAAGCTTTCTTT. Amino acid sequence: CATSRDLNTEAFF.

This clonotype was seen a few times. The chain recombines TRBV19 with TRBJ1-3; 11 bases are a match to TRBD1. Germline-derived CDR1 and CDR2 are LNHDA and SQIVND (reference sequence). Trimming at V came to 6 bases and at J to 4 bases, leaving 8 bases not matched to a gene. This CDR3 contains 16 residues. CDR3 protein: CASSRTGQGEGNTIYF. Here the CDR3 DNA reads TGTGCCAGTAGCCGAACGGGACAGGGGGAAGGAAACACCATATATTTT.

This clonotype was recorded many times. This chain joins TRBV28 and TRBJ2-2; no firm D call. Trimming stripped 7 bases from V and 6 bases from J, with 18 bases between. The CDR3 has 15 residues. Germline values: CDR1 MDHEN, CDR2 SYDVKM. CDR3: CASTEAPVRAGELFF. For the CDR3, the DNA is TGTGCCAGCACCGAGGCACCCGTCCGCGCCGGGGAGCTGTTTTTT.